This record concerns one T cell receptor beta chain sequence. This sample is drawn from a study of T cell clones after liver transplantation. Looking at the study overall: Blood was drawn pre-transplant, before withdrawal, and after full or failed withdrawal.

Using immunoSEQ multiplex PCR, the repertoire was profiled, and TCRdb retains in-frame clones only, with some absent. The data hold tens of thousands of clones, with 80% to 95% observed a single time. The starting material was CD4+ T cells from blood, obtained roughly 25 months after liver transplant. This TCR derives from a human patient who received a liver transplant. Some T cells here may be from the graft donor.

As DNA, the CDR3 is TGTGCCAGCAGTGATACGGGAGGACAGAAAGCCAAAAACATTCAGTACTTC. It codes for CASSDTGGQKAKNIQYF. The chain uses TRBV25-1 and TRBJ2-4; a possible D gene is TRBD2 (7 bases). The ends were cut back, 3 bases at V and 0 bases at J, with 15 bases in the middle. The CDR3 is 17 residues long. Germline CDR1 is MGHDK and CDR2 is SYGVNS.